The TCR beta chain under discussion was sequenced for a study of T cell repertoires in cytomegalovirus infection. About the research overall: A matching HLA type, together with CMV infection, was signaled by public TCR beta signatures. General study points: HLA-C-restricted CMV clonotypes gave the most frequent clonotype in two of eight donors.

CDR3 length: 14 amino acids. The V and J ends lost 4 bases and 3 bases respectively, with 12 bases between them. Per the germline V gene, CDR1 is SGHTA and CDR2 is FQGNSA. On this clonotype itself: Its specificity is not known.

TCRdb re-analysed the reads in MiXCR, keeping a single row per CDR3 protein. Of roughly 730,000 distinct CDR3 sequences in the sample, roughly 33% were seen once. The material sequenced was cultured PBMCs, taken from culture after CMV antigen stimulation. The source is a human donor in good health (CMV status not recorded). Some clones in this sample may be carry-over from other donors' samples. The chain is built from TRBV7-2 and TRBJ2-5, with D uncertain. In DNA form, the CDR3 reads TGTGCCAGCAGCTCCCTATGGTTAAAAGAGACCCAGTACTTC. Its protein is CASSSLWLKETQYF.